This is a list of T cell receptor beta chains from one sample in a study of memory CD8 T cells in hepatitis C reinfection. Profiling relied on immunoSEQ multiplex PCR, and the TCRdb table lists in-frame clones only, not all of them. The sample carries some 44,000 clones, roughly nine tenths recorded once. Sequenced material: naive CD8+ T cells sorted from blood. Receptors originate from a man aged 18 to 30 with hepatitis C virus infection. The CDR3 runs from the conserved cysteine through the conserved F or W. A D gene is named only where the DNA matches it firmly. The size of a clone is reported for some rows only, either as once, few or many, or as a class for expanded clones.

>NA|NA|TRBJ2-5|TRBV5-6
TGTGCCAGCAGCTTGCAGGGAACAGAGACCCAGTACTTC
CASSLQGTETQYF
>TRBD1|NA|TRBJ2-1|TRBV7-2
TGTGCCAGCACCGACAGGGTCGATGAGCAGTTCTTC
CASTDRVDEQFF
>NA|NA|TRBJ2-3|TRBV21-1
TGTGCCAGCAGCAATGGGGGCCTAGATACGCAGTATTTT
CASSNGGLDTQYF
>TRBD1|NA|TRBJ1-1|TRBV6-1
TGTGCCAGCTTCCAGGGACAGTGGAACACTGAAGCTTTCTTT
CASFQGQWNTEAFF
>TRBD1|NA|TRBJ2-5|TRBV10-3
TGTGCCATCAGTGAGTCGAGGCAGGGGGCTTGGGAGACCCAGTACTTC
CAISESRQGAWETQYF
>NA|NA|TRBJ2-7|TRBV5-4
TGTGCCAGCAGCCCAGGGCCTAACTATTCAGGCGAGCAGTACTTC
CASSPGPNYSGEQYF
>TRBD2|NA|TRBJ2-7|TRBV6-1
TGTGCCAGCAGTGAAGCATCGGGGGGTCCCTACGAGCAGTACTTC
CASSEASGGPYEQYF
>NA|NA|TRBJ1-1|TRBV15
TGTGCCACCAGCGGGAGGCGGGACACTGAAGCTTTCTTT
CATSGRRDTEAFF
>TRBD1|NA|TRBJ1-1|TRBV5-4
TGTGCCAGCAGTCCTACAGGGGAAGCAACAGAAGCTTTCTTT
CASSPTGEATEAFF
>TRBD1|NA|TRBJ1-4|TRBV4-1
TGCGCCAGCAGCCAACCCTTCACAGGGGGCGTTAATGAAAAACTGTTTTTT
CASSQPFTGGVNEKLFF
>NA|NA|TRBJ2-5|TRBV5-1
TGCGCCAGCAGCTTCTGGGGAGAAGAGACCCAGTACTTC
CASSFWGEETQYF
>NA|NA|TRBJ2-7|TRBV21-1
TGTGCCAGCAGCTCCCGGTATGGGACTAGCGGGAGGAACCCCTACGAGCAGTACTTC
CASSSRYGTSGRNPYEQYF
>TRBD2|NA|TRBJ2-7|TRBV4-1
TGCGCCAGCAGCCTTGGGACCGGGACTAGCGGATTCTACGAGCAGTACTTC
CASSLGTGTSGFYEQYF
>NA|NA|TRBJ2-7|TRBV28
TGTGCCAGCAGTTTAATGTCGAGGCGGTCTTCCGAGCAGTACTTC
CASSLMSRRSSEQYF
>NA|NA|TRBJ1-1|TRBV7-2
TGTGCCAGCAGCTTAGAATCCCCAGGGATGAAGGAAGCTTTCTTT
CASSLESPGMKEAFF
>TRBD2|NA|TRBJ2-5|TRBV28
TGTGCCAGCAGTCCATATAGCGGGAGTGGAGAGACCCAGTACTTC
CASSPYSGSGETQYF
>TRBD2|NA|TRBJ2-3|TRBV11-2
TGTGCCAGCAGCTTAGATTCCCCCTTAGCGGGGGAGACCACAGATACGCAGTATTTT
CASSLDSPLAGETTDTQYF
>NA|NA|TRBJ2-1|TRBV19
TGTGCCACCGGCCGAGACACTTACAATGAGCAGTTCTTC
CATGRDTYNEQFF
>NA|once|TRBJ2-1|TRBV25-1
TGTGCCAGCAGTGAATTGGGGACTTCCTCCGCCTACAATGAGCAGTTCTTC
CASSELGTSSAYNEQFF
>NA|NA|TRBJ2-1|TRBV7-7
TGTGCTAGCAGCTTAGTGGTAGCTTCCAATGAGCAGTTCTTC
CASSLVVASNEQFF
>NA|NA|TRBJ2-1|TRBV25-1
TGTGCCAGCAGTAGTGGGGGAGGTTACAATGAGCAGTTCTTC
CASSSGGGYNEQFF
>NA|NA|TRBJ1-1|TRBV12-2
TGTGCAAGCCCTTTAAGCGCTGAAGCTTTCTTT
CASPLSAEAFF
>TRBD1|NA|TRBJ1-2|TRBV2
TGTGCCACCTCCCCCTTAACAGGGGATAGGGGCTATGGCTACACCTTC
CATSPLTGDRGYGYTF
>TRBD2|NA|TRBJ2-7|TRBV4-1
TGCGCCAGCAGCCAGGGGCGGGCTAGCGGATACGAGCAGTACTTC
CASSQGRASGYEQYF
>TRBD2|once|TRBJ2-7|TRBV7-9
TGTGCCAGCAGCTTAGTGACTAGCGGGAGTTACGAGCAGTACTTC
CASSLVTSGSYEQYF
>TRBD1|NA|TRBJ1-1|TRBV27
TGTGCCACCGGACAGGGGGCCCTGAACACTGAAGCTTTCTTT
CATGQGALNTEAFF
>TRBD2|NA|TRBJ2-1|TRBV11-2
TGTGCCAGCAGCCCCTCCCTAGCGGATGAGCAGTTCTTC
CASSPSLADEQFF
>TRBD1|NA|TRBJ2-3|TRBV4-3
TGCGCCAGCAGCCAAGATAGCAACAGGGGGCGGACAGATACGCAGTATTTT
CASSQDSNRGRTDTQYF
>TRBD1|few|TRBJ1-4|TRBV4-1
TGCGCCAGCAGCCAAGACTCAGGGGGAGTTAATGAAAAACTGTTTTTT
CASSQDSGGVNEKLFF
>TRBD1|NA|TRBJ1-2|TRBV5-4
TGTGCCAGCAGCACGAACAGGGGGCCTAACTATGGCTACACCTTC
CASSTNRGPNYGYTF
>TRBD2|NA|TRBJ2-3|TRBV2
TGTGCCATCTCCCCCGGGACTAGCGCTACAGATACGCAGTATTTT
CAISPGTSATDTQYF
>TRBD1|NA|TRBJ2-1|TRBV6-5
TGTGCCAGCAGACTAGGACAGGGGAGGGGTGAGCAGTTCTTC
CASRLGQGRGEQFF
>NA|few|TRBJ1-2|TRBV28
TGTGCCAGCAGTTATACCGGGACAATGAATGGCTACACCTTC
CASSYTGTMNGYTF
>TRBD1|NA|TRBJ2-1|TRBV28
TGTGCCAGCAGTTTGGGGACAGGGTATGAGAATGAGCAGTTCTTC
CASSLGTGYENEQFF
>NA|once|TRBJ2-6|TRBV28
TGTGCCAGCAGTCGGACGGGAGAAACTGGGGCCAACGTCCTGACTTTC
CASSRTGETGANVLTF
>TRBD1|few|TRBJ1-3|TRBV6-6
TGTGCCAGCAGTTACACAGGGGCTGGAAACACCATATATTTT
CASSYTGAGNTIYF
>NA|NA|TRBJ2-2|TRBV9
TGTGCCAGCAGCGTCACAGGCAACACCGGGGAGCTGTTTTTT
CASSVTGNTGELFF
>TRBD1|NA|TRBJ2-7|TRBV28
TGTGCCAGCAGTCCGATACAGGGGGCTCGCGAGCAGTACTTC
CASSPIQGAREQYF
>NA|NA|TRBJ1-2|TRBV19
TGTGCCAGTAGTATCGGATTCGGGAAATCTGGGTATGGCTACACCTTC
CASSIGFGKSGYGYTF
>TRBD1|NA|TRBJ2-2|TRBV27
TGTGCCAGCAGTTTACAGGGGGAAGCCGGGGAGCTGTTTTTT
CASSLQGEAGELFF
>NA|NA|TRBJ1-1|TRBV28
TGTGCCAGCAGGTTAATACCGGGGGCTGAAGCTTTCTTT
CASRLIPGAEAFF
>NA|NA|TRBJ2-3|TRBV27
TGTGCCAGCAGTTTTAGGGCAGGGGAACTCCCAGATACGCAGTATTTT
CASSFRAGELPDTQYF
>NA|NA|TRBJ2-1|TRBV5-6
TGTGCCAGCAGCTTGGAGCTAGGGGACTACAATGAGCAGTTCTTC
CASSLELGDYNEQFF
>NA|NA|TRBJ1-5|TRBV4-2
TGTGCCAGCAGCCAAGATATGGGGGCTGGGCAGCCCCAGCATTTT
CASSQDMGAGQPQHF
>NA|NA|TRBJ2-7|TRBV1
TGCACAATGCCCCCGGGACAGCAAGTCCTAAGCTCCTACGAGCAGTACTTC
CTMPPGQQVLSSYEQYF
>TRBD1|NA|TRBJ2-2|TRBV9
TGTGCCAGCAGCCCGAGTACCGGGACAGGGGCCGGGGAGCTGTTTTTT
CASSPSTGTGAGELFF
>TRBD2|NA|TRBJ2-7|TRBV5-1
TGCGCCAGCAGCTCTCTAGGACTAGCGGACCTTGGAGAGCGGTACTTC
CASSSLGLADLGERYF
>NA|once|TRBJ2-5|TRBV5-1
TGCGCCAGCAGCCCGAACCCCGGACAGCAAGAGACCCAGTACTTC
CASSPNPGQQETQYF
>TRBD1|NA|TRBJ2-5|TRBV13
TGTGCCAGCAGCTATCGGACAGGGAGTGGAGAGACCCAGTACTTC
CASSYRTGSGETQYF
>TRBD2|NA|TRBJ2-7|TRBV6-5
TGTGCCAGCAGTTACGTAGCGGGAGTATACGAGCAGTACTTC
CASSYVAGVYEQYF
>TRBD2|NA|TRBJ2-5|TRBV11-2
TGTGCCAGCAGCTTAAGACTAGCGGGAGCCCAAGAGACCCAGTACTTC
CASSLRLAGAQETQYF
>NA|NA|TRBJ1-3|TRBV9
TGTGCCAGCAGCGTAGATCAGTACTCTGGAAACACCATATATTTT
CASSVDQYSGNTIYF
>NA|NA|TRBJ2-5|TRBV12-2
TGTGCAAGTCGCTTATTTCCGAGCGGGGAGTTGGAAGAGACCCAGTACTTC
CASRLFPSGELEETQYF